These 29 T cell receptor beta chains were sequenced from one sample in a study of control samples from healthy donors and cancer patients. Here immunoSEQ multiplex PCR was the method, and the copy in TCRdb shows in-frame clones only, minus some. The table shows some 29,000 clones, with approximately 90% occurring only once. Sequencing was carried out using formalin-fixed, paraffin-embedded tissue. The receptors derive from a female donor with melanoma.

The rearrangement joins TRBV5-1 to TRBJ2-3; TRBD2 might be the D (6 bases). The germline V gene encodes CDR1 SGHRS and CDR2 YFSETQ. V lost 2 bases to trimming and J lost 2 bases, with 15 bases between them. CDR3 length: 16 residues. CDR3 sequence reads: CASSLDSAGLTDTQYF. In DNA form, the CDR3 reads TGCGCCAGCAGCTTAGATTCAGCGGGTCTCACAGATACGCAGTATTTT. Looking up the rest from reference TRBV5-1 and TRBJ2-3 gives the full variable domain: KAGVTQTPRYLIKTRGQQVTLSCSPISGHRSVSWYQQTPGQGLQFLFEYFSETQRNKGNFPGRFSGRQFSNSRSEMNVSTLELGDSALYLCASSLDSAGLTDTQYFGPGTRLTVL.

The chain uses TRBV4-1 and TRBJ1-1; maybe TRBD1 (5 bases). The germline gives CDR1 MGHRA, CDR2 YSYEKL. Between the trimmed V and J ends, which lost 4 bases and 1 base, there was a span of 10 bases. The CDR3 has 14 amino acids. DNA of the CDR3: TGCGCCAGCAGCCGGGACTCTTGGAACACTGAAGCTTTCTTT. Translation gives CASSRDSWNTEAFF.

The chain is built from TRBV12-3 or TRBV12-4 and TRBJ2-1; D tentatively reads TRBD1 or TRBD2 (5 bases each). V was clipped by 5 bases and J by 8 bases, with 13 bases between them. The CDR3 loop spans 13 amino acids. CDR3 region: CASSPWDGDEQFF. The DNA for the CDR3 is TGTGCCAGCAGTCCATGGGACGGGGATGAGCAGTTCTTC.

V usage is TRBV7-2 and J usage is TRBJ1-4; 7 nucleotides line up with TRBD1. CDR3 length: 18 residues. The germline V gene encodes CDR1 SGHTA and CDR2 FQGNSA. The V gene end was trimmed by 3 bases and the J gene end by 0 bases; junction bases not matched to a gene: 10. The CDR3 protein is CASSFRDSRLATNEKLFF. The CDR3 bases are TGTGCCAGCAGCTTCCGGGACAGCCGACTCGCAACTAATGAAAAACTGTTTTTT.

The chain uses TRBV21-1 and TRBJ1-1; the table calls TRBD1, which could not be checked here. TRBV21-1 counts as a pseudogene. This CDR3 has 19 amino acids. The CDR3 loop is CASRPTPGTGPFMNTEAFF. Here the CDR3 DNA reads TGTGCCAGCAGACCAACTCCGGGGACAGGGCCTTTCATGAACACTGAAGCTTTCTTT.

This clone was seen a few times. This chain links TRBV7-2 with TRBJ2-7; 16 bases fit TRBD2. CDR3 length equals 16 residues. The V gene end was trimmed by 4 bases and the J gene end by 6 bases; junction bases not matched to a gene: 6. Germline assignment: CDR1 SGHTA and CDR2 FQGNSA. The CDR3 here is CASSSGLAGGFREQYF. The DNA for the CDR3 is TGTGCCAGCAGCTCGGGACTAGCGGGAGGGTTTCGCGAGCAGTACTTC.

This chain links TRBV7-8 with TRBJ2-5; possible D gene TRBD2, 5 bases. The CDR3 extends over 14 amino acids. The V end lost 5 bases, the J end lost 4 bases, and 14 bases lay between the germline ends. Per germline, CDR1 SGHVS and CDR2 FQNEAQ. The CDR3 is CASSQEAHIETQYF. CDR3 DNA: TGTGCCAGCAGCCAGGAGGCTCATATAGAGACCCAGTACTTC.

J is TRBJ2-5 and V is TRBV6-4; 13 bases are shared with TRBD2. Germline CDR1 reads MRHNA; CDR2 reads SNTAGT. Trimming cost V 0 bases and J 5 bases; bases outside gene matches: 6. This CDR3 region has 17 residues. The CDR3 protein is CASSDSKLAGGRETQYF. Written as DNA, the CDR3 is TGTGCCAGCAGTGACTCGAAACTAGCGGGAGGGAGGGAGACCCAGTACTTC.

This rearrangement joins TRBV7-2 to TRBJ2-1, with D possibly being TRBD1 (6 bases). Trimming took 0 bases from V and 4 from J, leaving 10 bases between them. Germline CDR1 is SGHTA and CDR2 is FQGNSA. This CDR3 has 15 amino acids. DNA for the CDR3: TGTGCCAGCAGCTTAGCGCAGGGGAGATACAATGAGCAGTTCTTC. As protein: CASSLAQGRYNEQFF.

Details on this clone: This CDR3 is also generated by other DNA sequences in the sample. The V and J genes are TRBV9 and TRBJ2-5; D remains unclear. The CDR3 extends over 16 amino acids. V was trimmed by 3 bases and J by 1 base, leaving 16 bases between them. Per germline, CDR1 SGDLS and CDR2 YYNGEE. The CDR3 loop is CASSESTGVTQETQYF. The CDR3 DNA reads TGTGCCAGCAGCGAGTCCACTGGGGTGACCCAAGAGACCCAGTACTTC.

V gene TRBV7-2 combines with J gene TRBJ2-1; tentatively, D is TRBD2 (5 bases). V shed 3 bases and J shed 8 bases, with 11 bases lying between them. This CDR3 is 13 amino acids long. CDR1 and CDR2 (germline): SGHTA, FQGNSA. CDR3 amino acids: CASSFGGGYEQFF. The CDR3 coding sequence is TGTGCCAGCAGCTTCGGAGGAGGCTATGAGCAGTTCTTC.

This chain connects TRBV2 to TRBJ1-1; 12 nucleotides agree with TRBD1. The V and J ends lost 9 bases and 1 base, in that order; junction bases with no gene match: 6. The CDR3 runs 15 residues. Germline V gene sequence: CDR1 SNHLY, CDR2 FYNNEI. Here the CDR3 reads CARPKGQGANTEAFF. DNA for the CDR3: TGTGCCAGACCAAAGGGACAGGGGGCGAACACTGAAGCTTTCTTT.

There are a few counts of this clone. V gene TRBV2 combines with J gene TRBJ1-5; D remains ambiguous. Trimming stripped 10 bases from V and 0 bases from J, with 7 bases between. This CDR3 has 12 amino acids. The germline V gene has CDR1 SNHLY and CDR2 FYNNEI. The CDR3 DNA sequence: TGTGCCACCGCCTATAGCAATCAGCCCCAGCATTTT. This encodes CATAYSNQPQHF.

The chain links TRBV9 to TRBJ2-3; the match to TRBD2 covers 10 bases. CDR1 SGDLS and CDR2 YYNGEE come from the germline V gene. The CDR3 contains 16 residues. V was clipped by 3 bases and J by 4 bases; unmatched bases: 8. CDR3 coding DNA: TGTGCCAGCAGCGCCCGCTTAGCGGGAGGATCAGATACGCAGTATTTT. It is translated as CASSARLAGGSDTQYF.

The chain combines TRBV6-5 with TRBJ2-1, with 9 bases aligning to TRBD2. J lost 9 bases, V lost 2 bases, and 5 bases had no gene match. This CDR3 has 14 amino acids. CDR1 is MNHEY, CDR2 SVGAGI, per germline. The CDR3 spells CASSYDGTSIEQFF. The CDR3 region has the DNA TGTGCCAGCAGTTACGACGGGACTAGCATTGAGCAGTTCTTC.

This clone was observed a single time. The V gene is TRBV7-9, the J gene TRBJ2-1; 11 nucleotides match TRBD2. J was trimmed by 12 bases and V by 1 base; bases with no gene match: 5. Germline V lookup: CDR1 SEHNR, CDR2 FQNEAQ (reference sequence). The CDR3 loop spans 14 amino acids. In DNA, the CDR3 is TGTGCCAGCAGCTTAGAACTAGCGGGAGCGTGGCAGTTCTTC. Protein: CASSLELAGAWQFF.

For the CDR3, the DNA is TGTGCCAGCAGTTCCGGGACTAGCGGTTACGAGCAGTACTTC. The encoded protein is CASSSGTSGYEQYF. The chain carries TRBV7-9 and TRBJ2-7, with TRBD2 identical over 11 bases. The germline V gene encodes CDR1 SEHNR and CDR2 FQNEAQ (reference sequence). The CDR3 has 14 residues. Trimming removed 6 bases from V and 4 bases from J; junction bases left unmatched: 5.

The chain combines TRBV19 with TRBJ1-5, with 9 bases lining up with TRBD1. Germline lookup yields CDR1 LNHDA and CDR2 SQIVND (reference sequence). Trimming removed 5 bases from V and 5 bases from J; junction bases left unmatched: 4. This CDR3 region has 14 residues. This CDR3 reads CASSPGQGYQPQHF. The DNA of the CDR3 is TGTGCCAGTAGTCCCGGACAGGGGTATCAGCCCCAGCATTTT.

J is TRBJ2-7 and V is TRBV5-1, with D possibly TRBD1 on 6 matching bases. The CDR3 totals 15 residues. CDR1 is SGHRS, CDR2 YFSETQ, per germline. V was pared by 2 bases and J by 2 bases, with 14 bases between. The CDR3 protein is CASSFGRGRTYEQYF. The CDR3 nucleotides are TGCGCCAGCAGCTTCGGCAGGGGCAGAACCTACGAGCAGTACTTC.

The chain joins TRBV5-6 to TRBJ1-4, with D perhaps TRBD1 (6 bases). The ends were cut back, 5 bases at V and 4 bases at J, with 18 bases in the middle. This CDR3 contains 16 residues. From germline, CDR1 is SGHDT and CDR2 YYEEEE. The CDR3 sequence is CASRNNRGGFNEKLFF. The CDR3 DNA follows: TGTGCCAGCAGGAACAACAGAGGGGGTTTTAATGAAAAACTGTTTTTT.

With regard to this clone: The sample holds other DNA sequences that translate to the same CDR3. The chain carries TRBV29-1 and TRBJ1-1; 11 bases line up with TRBD1. The CDR3 has 12 residues. In germline, CDR1 is SQVTM, CDR2 ANQGSEA. V dropped 6 bases and J dropped 5; count of bases not matched to a gene: 2. CDR3 bases: TGCAGCGTGGACAGGGGGCGGACTGAAGCTTTCTTT. It encodes CSVDRGRTEAFF.

The CDR3 reads CAWSRREQFF. The CDR3 coding sequence is TGTGCCTGGAGTCGGCGCGAGCAGTTCTTC. The genes are TRBV30 and TRBJ2-1; D not certain. Between the trimmed V and J ends, which lost 2 bases and 10 bases, there was a span of 6 bases. The CDR3 spans 10 residues. The germline V gene encodes CDR1 GTSNPN and CDR2 SVGIG (reference sequence).

V gene TRBV7-2 combines with J gene TRBJ2-2; D possibly corresponds to TRBD1 (6 bases). Germline CDR1 and CDR2: SGHTA and FQGNSA. The CDR3 loop spans 14 amino acids. The V end was cut by 1 base, the J end by 5 bases, with 8 bases between. CDR3 sequence (DNA): TGTGCCAGCAGCTTAGACAGGGAGACCGGGGAGCTGTTTTTT. Protein sequence: CASSLDRETGELFF.

J is TRBJ1-4 and V is TRBV15, with 9 bases aligning to TRBD1. This CDR3 is built from 16 residues. The V and J ends lost 3 bases and 4 bases, in that order; junction bases with no gene match: 6. From germline, CDR1 is LNHNV and CDR2 YYDKDF (reference sequence). CDR3 DNA: TGTGCCACCAGCAGGGGACGGACAGGGGTTAATGAAAAACTGTTTTTT. Its translation is CATSRGRTGVNEKLFF. The full variable domain, its missing parts supplied by reference TRBV15 and TRBJ1-4, is DAMVIQNPRYQVTQFGKPVTLSCSQTLNHNVMYWYQQKSSQAPKLLFHYYDKDFNNEADTPDNFQSRRPNTSFCFLDIRSPGLGDTAMYLCATSRGRTGVNEKLFFGSGTQLSVL.

This rearrangement joins TRBV12-3 or TRBV12-4 to TRBJ2-5, with D perhaps TRBD2 (5 bases). Trimming removed 4 bases from V and 5 bases from J, with 8 bases in between. CDR3 size: 12 residues. The CDR3 DNA sequence: TGTGCCAGCAGTTCCTCGGGGGAGACCCAGTACTTC. It yields the protein CASSSSGETQYF.

The J gene is TRBJ2-7, the V gene TRBV7-2, with TRBD2 matching 13 bases. CDR3 size: 19 residues. Germline assignment: CDR1 SGHTA and CDR2 FQGNSA. The trim removed 5 bases at V and 0 bases at J, leaving 13 bases unmatched. CDR3 in DNA: TGTGCCAGCAGCCAGGGTCGGGGACTAGCGGGACCTAACTCCTACGAGCAGTACTTC. Translating it yields CASSQGRGLAGPNSYEQYF.

The chain is built from TRBV3-1 (or the pseudogene TRBV3-2) and TRBJ2-5, with D unclear. The CDR3 totals 15 residues. V shed 4 bases and J shed 2 bases, with 14 bases lying between them. In germline, CDR1 is LGHDT, CDR2 YNNKEL (reference sequence). The CDR3 loop is CASSLTGGWQETQYF. CDR3 DNA: TGTGCCAGCAGCCTTACTGGCGGTTGGCAAGAGACCCAGTACTTC.

J is TRBJ1-4 and V is TRBV27, with TRBD1 as a possible D gene (6 bases). Trimming left V 6 bases short and J 0 bases short, with 14 bases between. CDR3 length: 16 residues. Germline loops: CDR1 MNHEY, CDR2 SMNVEV (reference sequence). CDR3 in DNA: TGTGCCAGCAGCGGTAAGGGGGGATCAACTAATGAAAAACTGTTTTTT. This translates into CASSGKGGSTNEKLFF.

The rearrangement joins TRBV9 to TRBJ2-2; 7 bases agree with TRBD1. The CDR3 runs 15 residues. From germline, CDR1 is SGDLS and CDR2 YYNGEE. The V and J ends lost 3 bases and 4 bases, in that order; junction bases with no gene match: 6. The CDR3 DNA reads TGTGCCAGCAGCGCTGGACAGGTGATCACCGGGGAGCTGTTTTTT. Translating it yields CASSAGQVITGELFF. Full variable domain (missing parts from reference TRBV9 and TRBJ2-2): DSGVTQTPKHLITATGQRVTLRCSPRSGDLSVYWYQQSLDQGLQFLIQYYNGEERAKGNILERFSAQQFPDLHSELNLSSLELGDSALYFCASSAGQVITGELFFGEGSRLTVL.